The 21 T cell receptor beta chains below come from one sample, sequenced in a study of response to subunit inactivated influenza vaccine. A single record per CDR3 protein comes from TCRdb applying MiXCR to the RT-PCR reads. Of about 530,000 distinct CDR3 sequences in the sample, approximately 12% were seen once. Sequenced material: PBMCs from blood, taken on the day of vaccination. The receptors come from a man in his fifties who received an inactivated influenza vaccine.

V usage is TRBV7-8 and J usage is TRBJ2-1, with a tentative D call TRBD2 (5 bases). Germline V lookup: CDR1 SGHVS, CDR2 FQNEAQ. V was clipped by 3 bases and J by 4 bases, with 13 bases between them. CDR3 length equals 15 residues. The CDR3 sequence: CASSLEVRPYNEQFF. CDR3 nucleotide sequence: TGTGCCAGCAGCTTGGAGGTCCGGCCATACAATGAGCAGTTCTTC.

This clonotype was counted a few times. The V gene is TRBV4-1, the J gene TRBJ2-1; 14 bases fit TRBD2. Per the germline V gene, CDR1 is MGHRA and CDR2 is YSYEKL. This CDR3 has 16 amino acids. J was trimmed by 3 bases and V by 4 bases; bases with no gene match: 2. The CDR3 DNA sequence: TGCGCCAGCAGCCCCGGACTAGCGGGAGGCTACAATGAGCAGTTCTTC. Translated: CASSPGLAGGYNEQFF.

This clonotype has at least ten counts. V gene TRBV7-8 combines with J gene TRBJ2-7; 10 nucleotides align to TRBD1. Germline trimming cut 5 bases from V and 5 bases from J; bases unmatched to any gene: 6. CDR3 length equals 14 residues. Germline values: CDR1 SGHVS, CDR2 FQNEAQ. The CDR3 reads CASSLRDRGHEQYF. The DNA of the CDR3 is TGTGCCAGCAGCCTCCGGGACAGGGGACACGAGCAGTACTTC.

This chain joins TRBV20-1 and TRBJ2-1; 11 bases agree with TRBD2. V trimming: 1 base; J trimming: 2 bases; junction bases outside the gene matches: 4. CDR3 length: 16 residues. Germline V gene data show CDR1 as DFQATT and CDR2 as SNEGSKA (reference sequence). CDR3 sequence (DNA): TGCAGTGCTAGAGCCAGACTAGCGGGGCCCTACAATGAGCAGTTCTTC. Protein product: CSARARLAGPYNEQFF.

This clonotype showed up just a few times. The chain couples TRBV3-1 to TRBJ2-7; D might be TRBD1 (5 bases). CDR3 length: 13 residues. Germline V CDR1 and CDR2: LGHDT, YNNKEL (reference sequence). Trimming shortened V by 5 bases and J by 5 bases, and 13 bases separated the two germline ends. The CDR3 protein is CASSDSVGHEQYF. The CDR3 DNA follows: TGTGCCAGCAGCGACTCAGTGGGGCACGAGCAGTACTTC.

V gene TRBV7-7 combines with J gene TRBJ2-3, with TRBD2 matching 12 bases. In germline, CDR1 is SSHAT, CDR2 FNYEAQ (reference sequence). The CDR3 is 16 amino acids. V was clipped by 5 bases and J by 6 bases; unmatched bases: 9. CDR3 nucleotides: TGTGCCAGCAGCCCCACTAGCGGGAGGCCCCCGGATACGCAGTATTTT. This codes for CASSPTSGRPPDTQYF.

This clonotype was seen a handful of times. The chain carries TRBV28 and TRBJ1-2, with D tentatively TRBD1 (6 bases). The CDR3 length is 15 residues. Germline V gene data show CDR1 as MDHEN and CDR2 as SYDVKM. V gave up 6 bases and J gave up 0 bases, with 14 bases separating them. CDR3 nucleotides: TGTGCCAGCAGCTCCCGGACAGAGTCTAACTATGGCTACACCTTC. The encoded protein is CASSSRTESNYGYTF.

The V call is TRBV12-3 or TRBV12-4, the J call TRBJ1-4, with 8 bases identical to TRBD1. The CDR3 consists of 14 residues. J was trimmed by 8 bases and V by 1 base; bases with no gene match: 3. CDR3: CASSLGGTGEKLFF. CDR3 nucleotides: TGTGCCAGCAGTTTAGGGGGGACAGGCGAAAAACTGTTTTTT.

V and J are TRBV20-1 and TRBJ2-1; 7 nucleotides align to TRBD2. CDR3 length: 14 amino acids. The germline V gene encodes CDR1 DFQATT and CDR2 SNEGSKA (reference sequence). The V and J ends lost 1 base and 9 bases, in that order; junction bases with no gene match: 9. CDR3 DNA sequence: TGCAGTGCTAGAGCGGGGGGTATCGTCAGTGAGCAGTTCTTC. This translates into CSARAGGIVSEQFF.

J is TRBJ2-3 and V is TRBV10-2, with 9 bases that match TRBD1. The CDR3 totals 15 residues. J gave up 5 bases and V 6 bases, and 9 bases lay outside the gene matches. Germline CDR1 is WSHSY and CDR2 is SAAADI. Here the CDR3 reads CASRDRGRSLDTQYF. The CDR3 coding sequence is TGCGCCAGCAGAGACAGGGGGAGGAGTTTAGATACGCAGTATTTT.

The sample holds a few counts of this clonotype. This sequence joins TRBV15 and TRBJ2-1; weak D call: TRBD2 (6 bases). Between the trimmed V and J ends, which lost 5 bases and 12 bases, there was a span of 20 bases. This CDR3 has 14 amino acids. Germline CDR1 LNHNV, CDR2 YYDKDF (reference sequence). In nucleotides, the CDR3 is TGTGCCACCAGCGGCCAATCGGGGGAGTGGACGCAGTTCTTC. It is translated as CATSGQSGEWTQFF.

This chain connects TRBV10-3 to TRBJ1-1; 7 bases fit TRBD1. Losses at the gene ends were 7 bases for V and 0 bases for J; bases not matched to a gene: 5. The CDR3 totals 14 residues. The germline V gene has CDR1 ENHRY and CDR2 SYGVKD. CDR3 nucleotide sequence: TGTGCCATCAAGGGACAGCAAATGAACACTGAAGCTTTCTTT. Translating it yields CAIKGQQMNTEAFF.

The sample holds a few counts of this clonotype. This chain links TRBV5-1 with TRBJ2-1; 7 bases match TRBD1. This CDR3 comprises 14 residues. Germline trimming cut 3 bases from V and 10 bases from J; bases unmatched to any gene: 10. CDR1 is SGHRS and CDR2 is YFSETQ in the germline V gene. CDR3 sequence (DNA): TGCGCCAGCAGCTATAGACAGGGAACTTTGGAGCAGTTCTTC. Translation gives CASSYRQGTLEQFF. The variable domain in full, with the rest retrieved from reference TRBV5-1 and TRBJ2-1, is KAGVTQTPRYLIKTRGQQVTLSCSPISGHRSVSWYQQTPGQGLQFLFEYFSETQRNKGNFPGRFSGRQFSNSRSEMNVSTLELGDSALYLCASSYRQGTLEQFFGPGTRLTVL.

This clonotype was counted between two and nine times. This sequence joins TRBV20-1 and TRBJ2-1, with D unclear. In germline, CDR1 is DFQATT, CDR2 SNEGSKA (reference sequence). Trimming took 2 bases from V and 0 from J, leaving 8 bases between them. The CDR3 is made up of 14 amino acids. The DNA of the CDR3 is TGCAGTGCTAGACTGGAGAGCTCCTACAATGAGCAGTTCTTC. It specifies CSARLESSYNEQFF.

This clonotype was detected a few times. The chain employs TRBV7-9 and TRBJ2-1, with D perhaps TRBD1 or TRBD2 (5 bases each). Trimming took 10 bases from V and 10 from J, leaving 17 bases between them. CDR3 size: 12 residues. Looked up from germline, CDR1 is SEHNR and CDR2 is FQNEAQ (reference sequence). The CDR3, as DNA: TGTGCCACCCCGGGGCTTCCCCTCGAGCAGTTCTTC. This encodes CATPGLPLEQFF.

The genes are TRBV6-2 or TRBV6-3 and TRBJ1-2; perhaps TRBD1 as D (5 bases). Germline-derived CDR1 and CDR2 are MNHEY and SVGEGT. The CDR3 covers 12 residues. Trimming removed 6 bases from V and 3 bases from J, with 8 bases in between. The CDR3 sequence: CASSEGYYGYTF. The CDR3 DNA is TGTGCCAGCAGCGAGGGGTACTATGGCTACACCTTC.

In this sample, this clonotype turned up many times. The gene calls are TRBV5-1 and TRBJ1-6, with no clear D. Trimming cost V 0 bases and J 13 bases, with 11 bases left between them. This CDR3 is 13 amino acids long. Germline CDR1 and CDR2: SGHRS and YFSETQ. The chain's CDR3 is CASSLGGEPPLHF. CDR3 nucleotide sequence: TGCGCCAGCAGCTTGGGCGGCGAACCTCCCCTCCACTTT.

This clonotype has a handful of counts. The chain joins TRBV4-2 to TRBJ2-5; 16 positions agree with TRBD2. CDR1 LGHNA and CDR2 YNFKEQ come from the germline V gene. Losses at the gene ends were 4 bases for V and 5 bases for J; bases not matched to a gene: 10. This CDR3 is built from 18 residues. For the CDR3, the DNA is TGTGCCAGCAGCCTTTCGGGACTAGCGGGAGGGCCTGGGGAGACCCAGTACTTC. Amino acid sequence: CASSLSGLAGGPGETQYF.

This clonotype was recorded only once. The rearrangement joins TRBV6-5 to TRBJ2-7, with D perhaps TRBD1 or TRBD2 (5 bases each). The CDR3 runs to 15 residues. Germline CDR1 MNHEY, CDR2 SVGAGI. V was pared by 0 bases and J by 5 bases, with 14 bases between. This CDR3 is CASSYSNQGRNEQYF. DNA of the CDR3: TGTGCCAGCAGTTACTCGAATCAGGGACGAAACGAGCAGTACTTC.

V and J are TRBV4-3 and TRBJ2-5, with 7 positions matching TRBD1. The germline gives CDR1 LGHNA, CDR2 YSLEER. CDR3 size: 14 residues. V trimming: 0 bases; J trimming: 9 bases; junction bases outside the gene matches: 7. CDR3 amino acids: CASSQERQGKAQYF. The CDR3 DNA follows: TGCGCCAGCAGCCAAGAGCGACAGGGAAAGGCCCAGTACTTC.

The CDR3: CSAYQGPGYTF. The CDR3 region has the DNA TGCAGTGCTTATCAGGGGCCTGGCTACACCTTC. This sequence joins TRBV20-1 and TRBJ1-2, with a weak D call TRBD1 (6 bases). The CDR3 is 11 residues long. Germline V gene sequence: CDR1 DFQATT, CDR2 SNEGSKA (reference sequence). V was pared by 5 bases and J by 7 bases, with 11 bases between.